Listed here is a single T cell receptor (beta chain). Its antigen is still unknown. Sequencing was performed with immunoSEQ multiplex PCR; in TCRdb, only in-frame clones are kept and a portion is missing. The sample lists roughly 70,000 clones; 85% to 90% were seen once. Germline loops: CDR1 SGHAT, CDR2 FQNNGV. The CDR3 length is 15 residues. Unmatched junction bases numbered 9, after V lost 5 bases and J lost 3 bases. The data derive from a study of OX40 agonist ivuxolimab in advanced cancers. Study information: Melanoma, hepatocellular carcinoma, head and neck or renal cell cancer occurred in dose-escalation patients.

General study findings and limits: Nonresponders, in some cases, also had low normalized T-cell clonal expansion.

This TCR derives from an adult with an advanced solid tumor such as melanoma, head and neck, liver or kidney cancer. The sequencing here drew on CD4+ or CD8+ T cells sorted from blood, taken in a trial of the OX40 agonist ivuxolimab. The chain recombines TRBV11-2 with TRBJ2-5; TRBD1 matches at 7 bases. The CDR3 DNA reads TGTGCCAGCAGCCCCGAGGACAGGCAAAAAGAGACCCAGTACTTC. Translation: CASSPEDRQKETQYF.